This TCR beta chain was documented in a study of control samples from healthy donors and cancer patients. Assay used: immunoSEQ multiplex PCR; TCRdb lists only in-frame clones, some missing. The sample holds 95,000 to 150,000 clones; approximately 88% are singletons and the top ten take 3.4%. The CDR3 extends over 13 amino acids. Per germline, CDR1 MNHEY and CDR2 SVGAGI. Trimming took 6 bases from V and 0 from J, leaving 8 bases between them. The sequence came from a man aged 40-55 years in good health. The chain has TRBV6-5 and TRBJ2-5; D is uncertain. What was sequenced was blood. The DNA for the CDR3 is TGTGCCAGCAGCGCCCGCCACCAAGAGACCCAGTACTTC. This encodes CASSARHQETQYF.